This record looks at one T cell receptor (beta chain) sequence and its context. V lost 2 bases, J lost 8 bases, and 7 bases stayed unmatched. The CDR3 totals 15 residues. Per the germline V gene, CDR1 is MNHNY and CDR2 is SVGAGI (reference sequence). The sample is drawn from a study of blood T cell repertoires in COVID-19. On the study more broadly: Donors in the United States, Italy and Spain gave samples during acute or convalescent COVID-19. PBMCs, B-cell-depleted T cells, or T cells were the source of the cDNA or gDNA that made up the material.

Data came from immunoSEQ multiplex PCR; TCRdb stores just in-frame clones and leaves some out. This table holds a few hundred thousand clones, around 86% found once. It was during active infection that Seattle patients were enrolled and then longitudinally followed. The clonotype originates from a woman aged 50 to 60 with COVID-19, enrolled during active disease. V and J are TRBV6-6 and TRBJ2-1; 9 positions agree with TRBD1. The sequenced sample consisted of peripheral blood. CDR3 sequence reads: CASSYLGQGSDEQFF. CDR3 bases: TGTGCCAGCAGTTACCTGGGACAGGGTTCCGATGAGCAGTTCTTC.